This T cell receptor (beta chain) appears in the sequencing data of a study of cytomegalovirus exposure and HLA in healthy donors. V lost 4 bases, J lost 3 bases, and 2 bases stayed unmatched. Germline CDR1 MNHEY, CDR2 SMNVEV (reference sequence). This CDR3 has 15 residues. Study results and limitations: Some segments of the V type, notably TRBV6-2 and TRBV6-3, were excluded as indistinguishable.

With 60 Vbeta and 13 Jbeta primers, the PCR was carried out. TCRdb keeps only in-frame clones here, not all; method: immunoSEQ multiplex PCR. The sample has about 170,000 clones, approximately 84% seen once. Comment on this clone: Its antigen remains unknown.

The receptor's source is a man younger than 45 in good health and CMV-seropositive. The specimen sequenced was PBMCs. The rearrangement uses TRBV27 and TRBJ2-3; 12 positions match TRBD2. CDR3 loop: CASSWTSGMTDTQYF. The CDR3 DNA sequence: TGTGCCAGCAGTTGGACTAGCGGGATGACAGATACGCAGTATTTT.